The 18 T cell receptor beta chains below come from one sample, sequenced in a study of shared clonotypes between healthy human individuals. Generated by immunoSEQ multiplex PCR, the TCRdb table keeps only in-frame clones and is missing some. The repertoire holds over 2 million clones, with 95% as singletons. Input material: naive CD4+ T cells sorted from blood. The subset was: CD45RA+ positively selected. These receptors came from a man younger than 35 in good health.

This clone occurred many times. The chain joins TRBV10-3 to TRBJ1-2; D uncertain. CDR1 is ENHRY and CDR2 is SYGVKD in the germline V gene. V was clipped by 7 bases and J by 6 bases, with 12 bases between them. The CDR3 consists of 12 residues. This CDR3 reads CAITITGDGYTF. CDR3 nucleotides: TGTGCCATCACCATTACCGGAGATGGCTACACCTTC.

V is TRBV1 and J is TRBJ1-5; TRBD1, as called in the table, went unchecked against the DNA. TRBV1 is a pseudogene locus. The CDR3 contains 15 residues. For the CDR3, the DNA is TGCACCAGCAGCCAGAACAGGAGAAGCAATCAGCCCCAGCATTTT. This gives the protein CTSSQNRRSNQPQHF.

The chain uses TRBV7-6 and TRBJ2-3; D is possibly TRBD1 (8 bases). Germline V CDR1 and CDR2: SGHVS, FNYEAQ. There are 17 residues in the CDR3. The ends were cut back, 4 bases at V and 6 bases at J, with 23 bases in the middle. CDR3 loop: CASSSWTGTNLPDTQYF. The CDR3 bases are TGTGCCAGCAGCTCCTGGACAGGGACTAACCTTCCGGATACGCAGTATTTT.

Note on this clone: A read error may be the cause here, since a much bigger clone is one base away. This chain joins TRBV30 and TRBJ1-5; no reliable D call. Trimming took 1 base from V and 9 from J, leaving 13 bases between them. Germline CDR1 and CDR2: GTSNPN and SVGIG (reference sequence). The length of the CDR3 is 13 residues. The CDR3 nucleotides are TGTGCCTGGAGTGAAAGTGAAGTCCGGCCCCAGCATTTT. Translation: CAWSESEVRPQHF.

The CDR3 reads CASSPTTYEQYF. Here the CDR3 DNA reads TGCGCCAGCAGCCCCACCACCTACGAGCAGTACTTC. The chain uses TRBV5-1 and TRBJ2-7; D uncertain. This CDR3 contains 12 residues. V lost 4 bases and J lost 2, with 7 bases in between. Germline loops: CDR1 SGHRS, CDR2 YFSETQ.

Written as DNA, the CDR3 is TGTGCCAGCCTTGTCTCGGGGGCCAGATCTACTAGCACAGATACGCAGTATTTT. Translated: CASLVSGARSTSTDTQYF. The chain employs TRBV2 and TRBJ2-3; perhaps D is TRBD1 or TRBD2 (6 bases each). Germline V gene sequence: CDR1 SNHLY, CDR2 FYNNEI. V lost 8 bases, J lost 0 bases, and 24 bases lay in between. The CDR3 extends over 18 amino acids.

This chain uses TRBV30 with TRBJ2-3; unclear D gene. Germline V gene lookup returns CDR1 GTSNPN and CDR2 SVGIG (reference sequence). The CDR3 covers 11 residues. V was pared by 2 bases and J by 11 bases, with 11 bases between. The CDR3 spells CAWSQSAGQYF. The CDR3 bases are TGTGCCTGGAGTCAAAGTGCAGGGCAGTATTTT.

The rearrangement links TRBV30 to TRBJ2-7; D call uncertain. Looked up from germline, CDR1 is GTSNPN and CDR2 is SVGIG (reference sequence). This CDR3 spans 11 amino acids. V was trimmed by 7 bases and J by 4 bases, leaving 11 bases between them. CDR3 nucleotide sequence: TGTGCCTACGTCGGTCTATACGAGCAGTACTTC. Translated: CAYVGLYEQYF.

The gene calls are TRBV4-1 and TRBJ2-7, with 7 positions matching TRBD1. There are 16 residues in the CDR3. Germline values: CDR1 MGHRA, CDR2 YSYEKL. V dropped 0 bases and J dropped 3; count of bases not matched to a gene: 8. The CDR3 spells CASSQDQGQRRYEQYF. The DNA for the CDR3 is TGCGCCAGCAGCCAAGATCAGGGACAGCGCCGCTACGAGCAGTACTTC.

V and J are TRBV5-5 and TRBJ2-5; possible D gene TRBD1, 5 bases. This CDR3 contains 14 residues. Between the trimmed V and J ends, which lost 4 bases and 2 bases, there was a span of 12 bases. Looked up from germline, CDR1 is SGHKS and CDR2 is YYEKEE (reference sequence). CDR3 nucleotide sequence: TGTGCCAGCAGCCCCGGCAGGGCTCAAGAGACCCAGTACTTC. It encodes CASSPGRAQETQYF.

The rearrangement uses TRBV5-4 and TRBJ2-3, with 11 bases fitting TRBD2. With V trimmed by 2 bases and J by 2 bases, 7 bases remained unmatched. CDR1 and CDR2 (germline): SGHNT, YYREEE (reference sequence). The CDR3 totals 17 residues. Written as DNA, the CDR3 is TGTGCCAGCAGCTTCCTCCTAGCGGGAGGTTACACAGATACGCAGTATTTT. This translates into CASSFLLAGGYTDTQYF.

CDR3 sequence reads: CASSESGRVNTGELFF. DNA for the CDR3: TGTGCCAGCAGTGAGAGCGGGCGGGTGAACACCGGGGAGCTGTTTTTT. This rearrangement joins TRBV2 to TRBJ2-2; maybe TRBD2 (6 bases). CDR3 size: 16 residues. Germline V gene sequence: CDR1 SNHLY, CDR2 FYNNEI. V lost 3 bases and J 1 base, leaving 12 bases between the germline ends.

The chain has TRBV6-1 and TRBJ2-5, with 11 bases that match TRBD2. CDR1 and CDR2 from the germline V gene are MNHNS and SASEGT. Losses at the gene ends were 6 bases for V and 5 bases for J; bases not matched to a gene: 5. This CDR3 comprises 14 residues. In DNA form, the CDR3 reads TGTGCCAGCAGCTCGACTAGCGGGACTGAGACCCAGTACTTC. This sequence encodes CASSSTSGTETQYF.

The rearrangement joins TRBV2 to TRBJ1-5; 10 bases fit TRBD1. The CDR3 has 16 amino acids. Germline values: CDR1 SNHLY, CDR2 FYNNEI. Trimming at V came to 6 bases and at J to 0 bases, leaving 5 bases not matched to a gene. CDR3 coding DNA: TGTGCCAGCAGCTGGGGACAGGGGAATAGCAATCAGCCCCAGCATTTT. This encodes CASSWGQGNSNQPQHF.

The genes are TRBV19 and TRBJ2-1, with no clear D. Germline V CDR1 and CDR2: LNHDA, SQIVND (reference sequence). The CDR3 extends over 16 amino acids. V lost 0 bases to trimming and J lost 0 bases, with 9 bases between them. This CDR3 is CASSIEASSSYNEQFF. In DNA form, the CDR3 reads TGTGCCAGTAGTATAGAAGCGTCGAGCTCCTACAATGAGCAGTTCTTC.

The gene calls are TRBV4-1 and TRBJ1-2, with TRBD1 identical over 10 bases. The CDR3 is 16 amino acids. Germline assignment: CDR1 MGHRA and CDR2 YSYEKL. After removal of 0 bases from V and 6 bases from J, the junction contained 7 bases not matched to a gene. This chain's CDR3 is CASSQDHWDRGDGYTF. The CDR3 DNA reads TGCGCCAGCAGCCAAGATCATTGGGACAGGGGTGATGGCTACACCTTC.

The rearrangement links TRBV19 to TRBJ1-1, with D perhaps matching TRBD1 (6 bases). CDR3 length: 13 amino acids. Germline CDR1 is LNHDA and CDR2 is SQIVND (reference sequence). The germline V and J ends were trimmed by 9 bases and 6 bases, with 17 bases remaining between them. CDR3 loop: CASIKDSTSEAFF. As DNA, the CDR3 is TGTGCCAGCATCAAGGACAGCACTTCTGAAGCTTTCTTT.

The chain links TRBV27 to TRBJ2-7; 9 bases align to TRBD2. J was trimmed by 2 bases and V by 3 bases; bases with no gene match: 5. The CDR3 is made up of 15 amino acids. CDR1 is MNHEY, CDR2 SMNVEV, per germline (reference sequence). CDR3 sequence: CASSLSSGTPYEQYF. In nucleotides, the CDR3 is TGTGCCAGCAGTTTGTCTAGCGGGACCCCCTACGAGCAGTACTTC.